These T cell receptor beta chains were read from a single sample in a study of T-cell reconstitution after alpha-beta-depleted transplantation in children. TCRdb redid the calling of the PCR reads with MiXCR, one entry per CDR3 protein. The sample includes almost 500,000 distinct CDR3 sequences, under 12% of them seen just once. The material sequenced was PBMCs, taken before TCRalphabeta/CD19-depleted stem cell transplant. The receptors shown here come from a child aged 2 to 10 with inherited bone marrow failure, due to receive a stem cell transplant. The CDR3 runs from the conserved cysteine through the conserved F or W. D genes are given only for firm matches. The size entry is marked missing in some rows and otherwise reads once, few, many or a size class.

J	V	D	size	DNA	CDR3
TRBJ2-7	TRBV27	TRBD2	many	TGTGCCAGCAGTCCGCGACTAGCGGGAGCCTACGAGCAGTACTTC	CASSPRLAGAYEQYF
TRBJ2-7	TRBV27	-	-	TGTGCCAGCAGGCCGGGACTCCACTACGAGCAGTACTTC	CASRPGLHYEQYF
TRBJ2-1	TRBV4-3	-	many	TGCGCCAGCAGCCAATTTCGTATACAGAGCTCCTACAATGAGCAGTTCTTC	CASSQFRIQSSYNEQFF
TRBJ2-2	TRBV4-3	-	many	TGCGCCAGCAGCCAAGATGGATGGGACACCGGGGAGCTGTTTTTT	CASSQDGWDTGELFF
TRBJ2-7	TRBV7-2	-	many	TGTGCCAGCAGCTTTCAGGCCGGGAAGTACGAGCAGTACTTC	CASSFQAGKYEQYF
TRBJ1-1	TRBV20-1	TRBD1	many	TGCAGTGCTCCGATGGGACAGGGGTTGCGAGCTTTCTTT	CSAPMGQGLRAFF
TRBJ2-7	TRBV7-9	-	-	TGTGCCAGCAGCTTAGCGCGAGCGTCAAGGGGCAACGAGCAGTACTTC	CASSLARASRGNEQYF
TRBJ2-7	TRBV7-2	-	many	TGTGCCAGCAGCCCGAGGGGGGGGCGTCGGACCTACGAGCAGTACTTC	CASSPRGGRRTYEQYF
TRBJ2-7	TRBV28	TRBD2	many	TGTGCCAGCAGCTTACCCTTTGATGGGCTAGCGGGAGGGTTCGACGAGCAGTACTTC	CASSLPFDGLAGGFDEQYF
TRBJ2-1	TRBV7-9	TRBD2	-	TGTGCCAGCAGCCGCCAGCGGGAGGGGGGGGGTGAGCAGTTCTTC	CASSRQREGGGEQFF
TRBJ2-5	TRBV12-3/TRBV12-4	TRBD2	many	TGTGCCAGCACTCCGACTAGCGGGAGCAGGGGAGAGACCCAGTACTTC	CASTPTSGSRGETQYF
TRBJ1-4	TRBV27	-	many	TGTGCCAGCAGTTTCATACCGGAAGATGAAAAACTGTTTTTT	CASSFIPEDEKLFF
TRBJ1-5	TRBV6-1	TRBD1	-	TGTGCCAGCAGTGAATATTACAGGGGGCTCAATCAGCCCCAGCATTTT	CASSEYYRGLNQPQHF
TRBJ1-5	TRBV5-6	-	many	TGTGCCAGCAGCCGCAGAGGACAGCCCCAGCATTTT	CASSRRGQPQHF
TRBJ2-7	TRBV2	TRBD1	many	TGTGCCAGCAGATCCCAGACAGGGGAATACGAGCAGTACTTC	CASRSQTGEYEQYF
TRBJ2-7	TRBV28	TRBD2	few	TGTGCCAGCAGTTCAGAACCGGGACTAGCGTACGAGCAGTACTTC	CASSSEPGLAYEQYF
TRBJ2-3	TRBV29-1	-	many	TGCAGCGTTGGAGTGGATACGCAGTATTTT	CSVGVDTQYF
TRBJ2-7	TRBV4-3	-	many	TGCGCCAGCAGCCTTTTACCGACCTACGAGCAGTACTTC	CASSLLPTYEQYF
TRBJ1-1	TRBV20-1	-	many	TGCAGTGCGAGTGGGAACACTGAAGCTTTCTTT	CSASGNTEAFF
TRBJ1-1	TRBV19	-	few	TGTGCCAGTAGTCCAGGGACCATGTTCACTGAAGCTTTCTTT	CASSPGTMFTEAFF
TRBJ2-3	TRBV20-1	TRBD2	many	TGCAGTGCTAACGGGAGGGCGGGAGTAACAGATACGCAGTATTTT	CSANGRAGVTDTQYF
TRBJ2-7	TRBV6-2/TRBV6-3	TRBD2	-	TGTGCCAGCAAATATAGCGGGAGTGGCTACGAGCAGTACTTC	CASKYSGSGYEQYF
TRBJ1-6	TRBV15	-	many	TGTGCCACCACCCTGAGACGGGGAGCATATAATTCACCCCTCCACTTT	CATTLRRGAYNSPLHF
TRBJ1-3	TRBV29-1	-	many	TGCAGCGTTAACGACAGGGGAAACACCATATATTTT	CSVNDRGNTIYF
TRBJ2-7	TRBV11-1	-	-	TGTGCCAGCAGCTTAGCCGGGACTGTGGTGCGTGAGAGGTACTACGAGCAGTACTTC	CASSLAGTVVRERYYEQYF
TRBJ2-1	TRBV12-3/TRBV12-4	-	-	TGTGCCAGCACCGACGTCGTTGAGCAGTTCTTC	CASTDVVEQFF
TRBJ2-1	TRBV5-6	TRBD1	-	TGTGCCAGCAGCCAACGGTTACAGGGGAAGCAGTTCTTC	CASSQRLQGKQFF
TRBJ2-2	TRBV27	-	many	TGTGCCAGCAGTCCCCTCCCGCTCTACACCGGGGAGCTGTTTTTT	CASSPLPLYTGELFF
TRBJ2-3	TRBV29-1	-	many	TGCAGCGTTGAAGGTGGGAAGGAGGCGGATACGCAGTATTTT	CSVEGGKEADTQYF
TRBJ2-2	TRBV12-3/TRBV12-4	-	many	TGTGCCAGCAGTTTACGCGAGGGGGCCGGGGAGCTGTTTTTT	CASSLREGAGELFF
TRBJ1-5	TRBV3-1	TRBD1	few	TGTGCCAGCAGTCGACAGGGAATCGATCAGCCCCAGCATTTT	CASSRQGIDQPQHF
TRBJ2-1	TRBV11-1	TRBD2	-	TGTGCCAGCAGCTTAGCTTTGGGTAGCGGGAGTCCCACCTACTACAATGAGCAGTTCTTC	CASSLALGSGSPTYYNEQFF
TRBJ1-1	TRBV6-1	-	many	TGTGCCACGGGACACAACGCTGAAGCTTTCTTT	CATGHNAEAFF
TRBJ2-1	TRBV6-2/TRBV6-3	-	few	TGTGCCAGCAGTGACCCGGGAGATGAGCAGTTCTTC	CASSDPGDEQFF
TRBJ2-4	TRBV18	TRBD2	many	TGTGCCAGCTCACCGCGGGGCCGGGCTAGCGGGATTTGGATTCAGTACTTC	CASSPRGRASGIWIQYF
TRBJ2-7	TRBV28	-	-	TGTGCCAGCAGTTTAAACCTAGCCCGGGAGCAGTACTTC	CASSLNLAREQYF
TRBJ1-1	TRBV10-1	-	many	TGCGCCAGCAGTGACGACGGAGAAGAAGCTTTCTTT	CASSDDGEEAFF
TRBJ2-2	TRBV24-1	-	-	TGTGCCACCAGTGATTTAGCCGCGAACACCGGGGAGCTGTTTTTT	CATSDLAANTGELFF
TRBJ2-7	TRBV6-5	TRBD1	few	TGTGCCAGCCACGTGGGACAGGGTAGCGAGCAGTACTTC	CASHVGQGSEQYF
TRBJ2-2	TRBV4-3	-	many	TGCGCCAGCAGCCAAGCCGGGGCCACCGGGGAGCTGTTTTTT	CASSQAGATGELFF
TRBJ2-7	TRBV28	TRBD2	-	TGTGCCACCCAGTTTATATCTAGCGGGAGGGCCTACTCCTACGAGCAGTACTTC	CATQFISSGRAYSYEQYF
TRBJ1-5	TRBV4-1	-	many	TGCGCCAGCAGCCAAAGGGCGGGGTGTCACCACGGGTCGGCGGGGCGTAATCAGCCCCAGCATTTT	CASSQRAGCHHGSAGRNQPQHF
TRBJ2-5	TRBV29-1	-	many	TGCAGCGTGCGACCTCAGGGGTCCGAGACCCAGTACTTC	CSVRPQGSETQYF
TRBJ2-3	TRBV28	TRBD2	many	TGTGCCAGCAGTTTCGTAGCGGGAGACAGCACAGATACGCAGTATTTT	CASSFVAGDSTDTQYF
TRBJ1-1	TRBV20-1	-	many	TGCAGTGCTAGAGTGTGGGGGTCTGAAGCTTTCTTT	CSARVWGSEAFF
TRBJ2-3	TRBV14	-	many	TGTGCCAGCAGCCGCCCGGGGGCAGATACGCAGTATTTT	CASSRPGADTQYF
TRBJ2-3	TRBV3-1	-	many	TGTGCCAGCAAAGACGGTACTAGCACAGATACGCAGTATTTT	CASKDGTSTDTQYF
TRBJ2-1	TRBV7-2	-	-	TGTGCCAGCAGCTTAGCCTTTCGGGGAGGGACAAAAAACACATACAATGAGCAGTTCTTC	CASSLAFRGGTKNTYNEQFF
TRBJ1-5	TRBV5-6	-	many	TGTGCCAGCAGCTTGGCCTTTGGCGGAGAAGGTGGCAATCAGCCCCAGCATTTT	CASSLAFGGEGGNQPQHF
TRBJ2-3	TRBV7-9	TRBD2	many	TGTGCCAGCAGCCCCCCTTATAGCGGGCCCAGCACAGATACGCAGTATTTT	CASSPPYSGPSTDTQYF
TRBJ2-3	TRBV5-4	TRBD2	-	TGTGCCCTCGGGGGGTGGGGTGACACAGATACGCAGTATTTT	CALGGWGDTDTQYF
TRBJ2-1	TRBV2	TRBD2	many	TGTGCCAGTAGCGGGAGGGCCTACAATGAGCAGTTCTTC	CASSGRAYNEQFF
TRBJ2-2	TRBV6-5	-	many	TGTGCCAGCAGTTCCTGGATCAAAACGCCGACCGGGGAGCTGTTTTTT	CASSSWIKTPTGELFF